This T cell receptor (beta chain) comes out of a study of blood T cell repertoires in COVID-19. In the study overall: Sample material is recorded as cDNA or gDNA derived from T cells, B-cell-depleted T cells, or PBMCs.

Germline CDR1 SGHTA, CDR2 FQGNSA. Trimming left V 5 bases short and J 5 bases short, with 15 bases between. The CDR3 spans 14 residues. In the authors' workflow: Reference gene primer amplification gave estimated nucleated cell counts. Generated by immunoSEQ multiplex PCR, the TCRdb table keeps only in-frame clones and is missing some. V, J and clone size reflect that table, while D and trimming were determined from the DNA. The sample shows some 78,000 clones, 86% of them seen only once. The V call is TRBV7-2, the J call TRBJ2-5, with D perhaps matching TRBD2 (6 bases). Material for sequencing was peripheral blood. The source of this sequence is a man in his fifties with active or convalescent COVID-19. CDR3 protein: CASSPPGLGETQYF. CDR3 DNA sequence: TGTGCCAGCAGCCCCCCGGGACTGGGGGAGACCCAGTACTTC. Using reference TRBV7-2 and TRBJ2-5 for the parts outside the CDR3, the full variable domain is GAGVSQSPSNKVTEKGKDVELRCDPISGHTALYWYRQSLGQGLEFLIYFQGNSAPDKSGLPSDRFSAERTGGSVSTLTIQRTQQEDSAVYLCASSPPGLGETQYFGPGTRLLVL.